Presented here are 18 T cell receptor beta chains from one specimen sequenced in a study of monozygotic twins with inflammatory bowel disease. Reanalyzing the 5' RACE reads, TCRdb keeps one entry per CDR3 protein, without DNA. In total, the table holds approximately 100,000 distinct CDR3 sequences. What was sequenced was blood. All receptors come from a human donor with ulcerative colitis or Crohn's disease, or a healthy co-twin of an affected twin (not recorded which).

This rearrangement joins TRBV12-3 or TRBV12-4 to TRBJ2-3; TCRdb selects TRBD1, and the lack of DNA leaves this call unchecked. CDR3 length equals 13 residues. The CDR3 is CASSKSRGHTQYF.

The V and J genes are TRBV28 and TRBJ2-3; the TCRdb D gene call, TRBD1, has no DNA to confirm it. Germline V gives CDR1 MDHEN, CDR2 SYDVKM. The length of the CDR3 is 14 residues. The CDR3: CASAVIDRGNTQYF. Full variable domain (outside the CDR3, taken from reference TRBV28 and TRBJ2-3): DVKVTQSSRYLVKRTGEKVFLECVQDMDHENMFWYRQDPGLGLRLIYFSYDVKMKEKGDIPEGYSVSREKKERFSLILESASTNQTSMYLCASAVIDRGNTQYFGPGTRLTVL.

V gene TRBV6-2 or TRBV6-3 combines with J gene TRBJ2-7; lacking DNA, the TRBD2 call made by TCRdb goes unchecked. Germline values: CDR1 MNHEY, CDR2 SVGEGT. This CDR3 has 20 residues. The CDR3 loop reads CASSYSLLAGGYWGAYEQYF.

The chain combines TRBV20-1 with TRBJ2-4. Looked up from germline, CDR1 is DFQATT and CDR2 is SNEGSKA (reference sequence). CDR3 length equals 12 residues. The CDR3 sequence is CSASRAKNIQYF.

This chain links TRBV19 with TRBJ2-1; the D gene TCRdb calls, TRBD1, cannot be checked with no DNA. The CDR3 has 18 residues. CDR1 is LNHDA, CDR2 SQIVND, per germline (reference sequence). This chain's CDR3 is CASSITSGGRLTYNEQFF.

The rearrangement joins TRBV5-1 to TRBJ2-1; TCRdb outputs TRBD2, but without DNA this stays unchecked. Germline loops: CDR1 SGHRS, CDR2 YFSETQ. The CDR3 contains 17 residues. This CDR3 reads CASSLALLAGAFNEQFF.

The rearrangement links TRBV20-1 to TRBJ2-3; TCRdb picks TRBD2, but there is no DNA to check that call. Germline-derived CDR1 and CDR2 are DFQATT and SNEGSKA (reference sequence). CDR3 length: 13 amino acids. This chain's CDR3 is CSAAAGEPYAQYF.

The chain couples TRBV6-5 to TRBJ2-3; TCRdb indicates TRBD1, and absent DNA this call remains unverified. The germline gives CDR1 MNHEY, CDR2 SVGAGI. CDR3 length equals 12 residues. CDR3: CASSPDRVTQYF.

The rearrangement joins TRBV11-2 to TRBJ2-7; the TCRdb call, TRBD1, lacks DNA for checking. Germline V gives CDR1 SGHAT, CDR2 FQNNGV. The CDR3 runs 15 residues. CDR3 in amino acids: CASSIRTGHSYEQYF.

The chain joins TRBV15 to TRBJ1-1; the TRBD1 assignment by TCRdb is unverifiable without DNA. CDR3 length: 12 amino acids. Germline-derived CDR1 and CDR2 are LNHNV and YYDKDF (reference sequence). The CDR3 loop is CATSRDGGEAFF.

The V call is TRBV5-1, the J call TRBJ2-7; TCRdb outputs TRBD1, but without DNA this stays unchecked. Germline CDR1 SGHRS, CDR2 YFSETQ. The length of the CDR3 is 15 residues. CDR3 region: CASSLATGFIYEQYF.

The CDR3 here is CSAMDRADSPLHF. The rearrangement uses TRBV20-1 and TRBJ1-6; absent DNA, TCRdb's TRBD1 call cannot be checked. The germline CDR1 and CDR2 sequences are DFQATT and SNEGSKA (reference sequence). The CDR3 loop spans 13 amino acids.

The V call is TRBV12-3 or TRBV12-4, the J call TRBJ2-1; TCRdb lists TRBD2, though no DNA is available to test this call. The length of the CDR3 is 13 residues. CDR3 in amino acids: CASSKLASNEQFF.

This CDR3 reads CASVQGPNTGELFF. The chain combines TRBV28 with TRBJ2-2; TCRdb outputs TRBD1, but without DNA this stays unchecked. The CDR3 has 14 amino acids. CDR1 is MDHEN, CDR2 SYDVKM, per germline.

The chain recombines TRBV9 with TRBJ2-1; TCRdb proposes TRBD2, but this gene call is untestable without DNA. The germline gives CDR1 SGDLS, CDR2 YYNGEE. This CDR3 has 14 residues. The CDR3 sequence is CASQGLAAYNEQFF. Based on the CDR3 plus reference TRBV9 and TRBJ2-1, the full variable domain is DSGVTQTPKHLITATGQRVTLRCSPRSGDLSVYWYQQSLDQGLQFLIQYYNGEERAKGNILERFSAQQFPDLHSELNLSSLELGDSALYFCASQGLAAYNEQFFGPGTRLTVL.

The chain's CDR3 is CSARDYGDRGPLLNQPQHF. V usage is TRBV20-1 and J usage is TRBJ1-5; checking the TCRdb D call of TRBD1 is not possible without DNA. This CDR3 is built from 19 residues. Per the germline V gene, CDR1 is DFQATT and CDR2 is SNEGSKA (reference sequence).

The J gene is TRBJ1-1, the V gene TRBV7-3. This CDR3 has 14 amino acids. In germline, CDR1 is SGHTA, CDR2 FQGTGA. The CDR3 here is CASSLRPRNTEAFF.

This rearrangement joins TRBV2 to TRBJ2-7. The CDR3 extends over 14 amino acids. CDR1 SNHLY and CDR2 FYNNEI come from the germline V gene. The CDR3 spells CASSDQTESYEQYF. The full variable domain, its missing parts supplied by reference TRBV2 and TRBJ2-7, is EPEVTQTPSHQVTQMGQEVILRCVPISNHLYFYWYRQILGQKVEFLVSFYNNEISEKSEIFDDQFSVERPDGSNFTLKIRSTKLEDSAMYFCASSDQTESYEQYFGPGTRLTVT.